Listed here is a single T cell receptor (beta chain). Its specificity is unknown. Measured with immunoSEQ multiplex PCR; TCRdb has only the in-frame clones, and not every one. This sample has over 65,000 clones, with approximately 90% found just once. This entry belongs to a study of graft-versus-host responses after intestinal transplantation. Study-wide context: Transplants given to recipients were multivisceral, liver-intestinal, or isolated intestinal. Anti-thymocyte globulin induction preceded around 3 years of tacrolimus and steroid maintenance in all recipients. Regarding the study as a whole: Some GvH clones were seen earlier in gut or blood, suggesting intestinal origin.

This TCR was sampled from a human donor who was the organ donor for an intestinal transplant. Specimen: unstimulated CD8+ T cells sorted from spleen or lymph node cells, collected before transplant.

CDR3 DNA: TGTGCCAGCAGCCCCCGTTCCGAAACCGGGCAGTACTTC. Encoded protein: CASSPRSETGQYF. This sequence joins TRBV11-3 and TRBJ2-7, with D unresolved. CDR3 size: 13 residues. Germline CDR1 is SGHNT and CDR2 is YENEEA. V shed 5 bases and J shed 9 bases, with 17 bases lying between them.